A selection of T cell receptor beta chains follows, all from one sample in a study of blood T cell repertoires in COVID-19. Here immunoSEQ multiplex PCR was the method, and the copy in TCRdb shows in-frame clones only, minus some. The sample comprises about 76,000 clones, roughly 84% of which are singletons, and over 25% rests with the top ten. The sequenced sample consisted of peripheral blood. These receptors were collected from a woman older than 75 with active or convalescent COVID-19. Both conserved end residues are part of each CDR3. D genes are given only for firm matches.

v_call	d_call	j_call	cdr3_nt	cdr3_aa
TRBV7-9	NA	TRBJ2-2	TGTGCCAGCAGCTTAGTCTTGTTGGCAACCGGGGAGCTGTTTTTT	CASSLVLLATGELFF
TRBV4-1	TRBD1	TRBJ1-2	TGCGCCAGCAGCCACGCAGACAGGGGGCTTGGCTACACCTTC	CASSHADRGLGYTF
TRBV7-9	NA	TRBJ1-4	TGTGCCAGCAGCTTAGAAGGGAGAAAACTGTTTTTT	CASSLEGRKLFF
TRBV5-1	TRBD1	TRBJ1-2	TGCGCCAGCAGATTAGACAGGGCTGGCTATGGCTACACCTTC	CASRLDRAGYGYTF
TRBV5-1	TRBD1	TRBJ2-7	TGCGCCAGCAGCTTGGCCTTGACAGGGCCCTACGAGCAGTACTTC	CASSLALTGPYEQYF
TRBV14	NA	TRBJ2-1	TGTGCCAGCAGTCCCCTCGGGCGGGGGCCGTACAATGAGCAGTTCTTC	CASSPLGRGPYNEQFF
TRBV6-5	TRBD2	TRBJ2-7	TGTGCCAGCAGCCCCACCCTTGGGGAGGGCCACGAGCAGTACTTC	CASSPTLGEGHEQYF
TRBV29-1	TRBD1	TRBJ2-5	TGCAGCGTCCTGGGACAGCAAGAGACCCAGTACTTC	CSVLGQQETQYF
TRBV7-2	NA	TRBJ2-5	TGTGCCAGCAGCGGAAGGGGGGAGACCCAGTACTTC	CASSGRGETQYF
TRBV7-2	TRBD1	TRBJ2-7	TGTGCCAGCAGCCGCGACCGGGACAGGGGCTACGAGCAGTACTTC	CASSRDRDRGYEQYF
TRBV27	TRBD2	TRBJ2-3	TGTGCCAGCAGGTCGGGACTAGAGTTTAATACGCAGTATTTT	CASRSGLEFNTQYF
TRBV27	NA	TRBJ1-3	TGTGCCAGCAGTGCCAGGGGAAGGAAAAACACCATATATTTT	CASSARGRKNTIYF
TRBV6-5	TRBD1	TRBJ1-2	TGTGCCAGCAGTTACAACGAGGGGGCGACTTATGGCTACACCTTC	CASSYNEGATYGYTF
TRBV28	TRBD2	TRBJ2-3	TGTGCCAGTATCCCGCTGCTAGCGGGGGGGAGCACAGATACGCAGTATTTT	CASIPLLAGGSTDTQYF